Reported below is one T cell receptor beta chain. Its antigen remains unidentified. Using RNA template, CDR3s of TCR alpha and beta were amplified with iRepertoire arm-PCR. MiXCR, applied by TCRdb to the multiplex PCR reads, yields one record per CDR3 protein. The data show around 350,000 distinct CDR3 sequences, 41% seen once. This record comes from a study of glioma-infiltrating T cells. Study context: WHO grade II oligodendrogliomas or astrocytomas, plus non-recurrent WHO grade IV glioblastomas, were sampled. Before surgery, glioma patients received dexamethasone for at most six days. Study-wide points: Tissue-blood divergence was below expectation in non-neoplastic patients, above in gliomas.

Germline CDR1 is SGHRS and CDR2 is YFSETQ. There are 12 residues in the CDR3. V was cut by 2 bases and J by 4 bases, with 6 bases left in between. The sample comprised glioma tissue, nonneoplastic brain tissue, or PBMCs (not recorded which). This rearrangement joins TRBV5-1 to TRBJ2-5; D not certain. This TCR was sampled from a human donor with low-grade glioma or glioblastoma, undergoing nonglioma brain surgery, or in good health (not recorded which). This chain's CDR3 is CASSFLAETQYF. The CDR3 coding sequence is TGCGCCAGCAGCTTTTTGGCAGAGACCCAGTACTTC. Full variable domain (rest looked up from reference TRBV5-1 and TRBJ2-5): KAGVTQTPRYLIKTRGQQVTLSCSPISGHRSVSWYQQTPGQGLQFLFEYFSETQRNKGNFPGRFSGRQFSNSRSEMNVSTLELGDSALYLCASSFLAETQYFGPGTRLLVL.